This entry concerns a single TCR beta chain. Its antigen remains unidentified. The data belong to a study of cytomegalovirus exposure and HLA in healthy donors. Study-level background: About 85 million unique TCRs from HLA-typed donors were held in an early release of data. Broader study findings: It is likely that the observed cluster of highly shared sequence variants was a sequencing artifact. Reportedly, TCR beta sequences accurately predicted HLA-A and HLA-B alleles in most subjects.

Primers for the PCR totalled 60 Vbeta and 13 Jbeta. This table comes from immunoSEQ multiplex PCR, and its TCRdb copy is limited to in-frame clones, with some not included. The sample contains about 140,000 clones, 60% to 80% of which appear only once. The CDR3 extends over 14 amino acids. V shed 3 bases and J shed 8 bases, with 19 bases lying between them. Germline V gene sequence: CDR1 SQVTM, CDR2 ANQGSEA. The rearrangement joins TRBV29-1 to TRBJ1-2; D is unresolved. This clonotype was obtained from a woman aged 30 to 39 in good health and CMV-seronegative. The source material was PBMCs. CDR3 protein: CSVEGTQPGFGYTF. CDR3 DNA sequence: TGCAGCGTTGAGGGCACCCAGCCTGGGTTCGGCTACACCTTC.